This T cell receptor beta chain was captured in a study of OX40 agonist ivuxolimab in advanced cancers. Study-level findings and limits: Expanded clones were, on average, more numerous among CD8+ T cells than CD4+.

As regards this clone: Its matching antigen is unknown.

Assay: immunoSEQ multiplex PCR; the TCRdb copy retains only in-frame clones and omits some. Among tens of thousands of clones listed, 70% to 85% were seen once. Per germline, CDR1 SGHTA and CDR2 FQGNSA. After removal of 1 base from V and 5 bases from J, the junction contained 10 bases not matched to a gene. The CDR3 consists of 17 residues. Sequencing was performed on CD4+ or CD8+ T cells sorted from blood, taken in a trial of the OX40 agonist ivuxolimab. The chain is built from TRBV7-2 and TRBJ2-5; TRBD1 aligns across 10 bases. The receptor was derived from an adult with an advanced solid tumor such as melanoma, head and neck, liver or kidney cancer. The CDR3 loop reads CASSLEGRTGGWETQYF. The DNA of the CDR3 is TGTGCCAGCAGCTTAGAAGGGCGGACAGGGGGATGGGAGACCCAGTACTTC.